The following is a T cell receptor beta chain sequence with its context. The sample is drawn from a study of cytomegalovirus exposure and HLA in healthy donors. Overall study context: Earlier findings included about 120 million unique TCR beta sequences obtained from 170 million or so T cells. Within the Caucasian-associated ancestry cluster were around 81% of the 350 to 400 genotyped donors.

The germline V and J ends were trimmed by 1 base and 4 bases, with 10 bases remaining between them. The germline gives CDR1 SGHNT, CDR2 YYREEE (reference sequence). This CDR3 comprises 14 residues. Primers: 60 Vbeta forward and 13 Jbeta reverse. TCRdb's table, derived via immunoSEQ multiplex PCR, lists solely in-frame clones and lacks some. The sample lists approximately 290,000 clones; 75% to 90% were seen once. Input material: PBMCs. This chain connects TRBV5-4 to TRBJ2-3; possibly TRBD2 for D (5 bases). The TCR comes from a girl aged 2 to 10 in good health and CMV-seronegative. The CDR3, as DNA: TGTGCCAGCAGCTTGCGGGAAGGGTCAGATACGCAGTATTTT. Encoded protein: CASSLREGSDTQYF.